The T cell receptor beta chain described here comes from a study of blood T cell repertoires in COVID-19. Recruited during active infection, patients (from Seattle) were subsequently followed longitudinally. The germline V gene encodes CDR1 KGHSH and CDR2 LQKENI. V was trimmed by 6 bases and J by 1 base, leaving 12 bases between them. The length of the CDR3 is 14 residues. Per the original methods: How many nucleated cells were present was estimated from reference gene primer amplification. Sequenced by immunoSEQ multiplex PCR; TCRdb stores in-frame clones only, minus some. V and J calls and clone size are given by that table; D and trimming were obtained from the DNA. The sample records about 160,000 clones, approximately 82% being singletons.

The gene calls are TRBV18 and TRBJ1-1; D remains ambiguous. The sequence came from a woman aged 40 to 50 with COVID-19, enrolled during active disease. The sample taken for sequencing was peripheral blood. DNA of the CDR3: TGTGCCAGCTCCCACACAGAGGGGAACACTGAAGCTTTCTTT. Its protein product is CASSHTEGNTEAFF.